Sequencing of this T cell receptor beta chain was carried out in a study of blood T cell repertoires in COVID-19. Study at large: Acute-phase and convalescent COVID-19 samples originated in the United States, Italy and Spain.

CDR1 is MGHRA, CDR2 YSYEKL, per germline. V lost 0 bases and J lost 9; bases outside the gene matches: 10. The CDR3 loop spans 16 amino acids. In the authors' methods: It was from reference gene primer amplification that nucleated cell counts were estimated. Repertoires were generated with immunoSEQ multiplex PCR, while TCRdb's copy carries only in-frame clones and drops some. The D gene and trimming were derived from the DNA, and the V and J assignments and clone size from that table. In the table there are 190,000 or so clones, around 79% of which are singletons. Input material: peripheral blood. The TCR comes from a man aged 50-59 years who had recovered from COVID-19. The chain employs TRBV4-1 and TRBJ2-2; 7 nucleotides agree with TRBD2. The CDR3 DNA sequence: TGCGCCAGCAGCCAAGATGCTCCTAGCGGCTCTTGGGAGCTGTTTTTT. Protein sequence: CASSQDAPSGSWELFF.